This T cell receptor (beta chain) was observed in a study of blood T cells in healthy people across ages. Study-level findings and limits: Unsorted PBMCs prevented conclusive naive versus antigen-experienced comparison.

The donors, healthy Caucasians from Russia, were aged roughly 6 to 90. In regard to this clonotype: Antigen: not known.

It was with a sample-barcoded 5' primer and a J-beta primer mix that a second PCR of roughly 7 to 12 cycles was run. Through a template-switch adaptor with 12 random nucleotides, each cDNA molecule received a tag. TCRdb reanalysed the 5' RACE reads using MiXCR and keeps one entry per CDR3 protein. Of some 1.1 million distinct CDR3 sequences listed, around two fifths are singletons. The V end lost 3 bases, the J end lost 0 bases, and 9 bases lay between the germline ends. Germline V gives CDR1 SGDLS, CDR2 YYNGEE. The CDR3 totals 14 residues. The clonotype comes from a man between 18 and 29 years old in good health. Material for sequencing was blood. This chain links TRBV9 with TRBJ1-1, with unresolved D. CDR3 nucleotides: TGTGCCAGCAGCGAAAACCACATGAACACTGAAGCTTTCTTT. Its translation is CASSENHMNTEAFF.